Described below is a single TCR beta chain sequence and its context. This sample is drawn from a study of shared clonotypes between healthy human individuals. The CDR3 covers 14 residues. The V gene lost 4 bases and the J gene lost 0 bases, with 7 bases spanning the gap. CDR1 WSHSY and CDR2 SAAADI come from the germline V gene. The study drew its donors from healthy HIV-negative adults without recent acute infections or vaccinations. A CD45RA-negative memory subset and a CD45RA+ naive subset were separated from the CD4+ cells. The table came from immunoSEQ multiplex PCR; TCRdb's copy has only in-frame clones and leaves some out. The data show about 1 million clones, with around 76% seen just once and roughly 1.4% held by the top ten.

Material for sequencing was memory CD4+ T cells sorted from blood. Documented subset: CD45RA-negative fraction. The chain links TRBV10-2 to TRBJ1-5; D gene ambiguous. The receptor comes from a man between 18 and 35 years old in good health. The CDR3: CASSALDSNQPQHF. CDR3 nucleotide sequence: TGCGCCAGCAGTGCATTGGATAGCAATCAGCCCCAGCATTTT.